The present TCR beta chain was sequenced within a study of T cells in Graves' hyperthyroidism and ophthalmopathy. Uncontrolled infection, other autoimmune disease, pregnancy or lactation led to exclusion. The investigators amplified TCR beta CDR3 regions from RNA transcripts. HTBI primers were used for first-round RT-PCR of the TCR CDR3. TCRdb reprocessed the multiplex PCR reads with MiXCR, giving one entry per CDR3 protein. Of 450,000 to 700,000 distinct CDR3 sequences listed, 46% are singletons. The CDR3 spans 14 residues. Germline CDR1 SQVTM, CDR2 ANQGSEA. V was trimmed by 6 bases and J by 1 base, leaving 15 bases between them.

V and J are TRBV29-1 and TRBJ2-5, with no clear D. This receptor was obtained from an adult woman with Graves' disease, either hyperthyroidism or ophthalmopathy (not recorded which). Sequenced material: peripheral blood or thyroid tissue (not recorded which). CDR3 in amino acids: CSVAAVGSQETQYF. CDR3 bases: TGCAGCGTCGCGGCCGTGGGCAGCCAAGAGACCCAGTACTTC.